This T cell receptor beta chain was sequenced in a study of early T cells in non-severe SARS-CoV-2 infection. The sample holds a few counts of this clonotype. Per germline, CDR1 MDHEN and CDR2 SYDVKM. The length of the CDR3 is 14 residues. V shed 8 bases and J shed 3 bases, with 15 bases lying between them. The protocol attached unique molecular identifiers to individual cDNA molecules. MiXCR, run by TCRdb on the 5' RACE reads, gives a single entry per CDR3 protein. The table records tens of thousands of distinct CDR3 sequences, about 11% of them present only once. The chain links TRBV28 to TRBJ2-3, with D possibly TRBD2 on 7 matching bases. Sequences were derived from whole blood, sampled at baseline. The sequence was collected from an adult who was a healthcare worker with PCR-confirmed SARS-CoV-2 infection or an uninfected control (not recorded which). DNA for the CDR3: TGTGCCAGCCGGTCGGGGGGCCTGACAGATACGCAGTATTTT. Translation: CASRSGGLTDTQYF.